The present T cell receptor beta chain was sequenced within a study of T cells in Graves' hyperthyroidism and ophthalmopathy. Study-wide findings and caveats: Model predictions of ophthalmopathy came a median approximately 6 months before onset.

Many counts were recorded for this clonotype. What it binds is unknown. Amplified regions were TCR beta CDR3 sequences from RNA transcripts. Carried out on the TCR CDR3, a first-round RT-PCR used the HTBI primer set. A single record per CDR3 protein comes from TCRdb applying MiXCR to the multiplex PCR reads. The sample includes approximately 370,000 distinct CDR3 sequences, about a sixth of them seen just once. Uncontrolled infection, other autoimmune disease, pregnancy and lactation each barred patients from inclusion. Isolation of PBMCs was performed on 8 to 10 ml fresh peripheral blood. The receptor was derived from a woman younger than 45 with Graves' hyperthyroidism that later progressed to Graves' ophthalmopathy. The sequenced material came from blood.

CDR3 DNA: TGTGCCTGGAGTCCCCCCGACAGGATTAACTATGGCTACACCTTC. Protein: CAWSPPDRINYGYTF. The rearrangement links TRBV30 to TRBJ1-2; tentative D call: TRBD1 (6 bases). Germline assignment: CDR1 GTSNPN and CDR2 SVGIG (reference sequence). This CDR3 region has 15 residues. With 2 bases removed from V and 1 base from J, the gap between germline ends came to 14 bases.